The clone carrying this T cell receptor beta chain was detected many times. Its antigen is unidentified. This entry comes from a study of T cell repertoires in cytomegalovirus infection. Study information: Public TCR beta signatures provided an indication of both CMV infection and a matching HLA type.

From the reads, TCRdb called clonotypes with MiXCR, one entry per CDR3 protein. The sample has 700,000 to 950,000 distinct CDR3 sequences, around a third seen once. This CDR3 has 10 residues. The V end lost 4 bases, the J end lost 6 bases, and 3 bases lay between the germline ends. In germline, CDR1 is SGHTA, CDR2 FQGNSA. Study observations and caveats: In two of eight donors, the top clonotype was HLA-C-restricted CMV-specific. Summed frequency of public TCR beta families distinguished CMV carriers with the relevant HLA.

This sequence joins TRBV7-2 and TRBJ1-2; no firm D call. The sample consisted of cultured CD8+ T cells from PBMCs, taken from culture after CMV antigen stimulation. The sequence derives from a human donor in good health (CMV status not recorded). Some clones in this sample may be carry-over from other donors' samples. CDR3 sequence reads: CASSSHGYTF. The CDR3 DNA sequence: TGTGCCAGCAGCTCTCATGGCTACACCTTC.